A single sample is the source of the 2 T cell receptor beta chains below, sequenced in a study of blood T cell repertoires in COVID-19. The data were produced by immunoSEQ multiplex PCR, yet TCRdb's version contains in-frame clones alone and is incomplete. Here the sample spans roughly 480,000 clones, roughly nine tenths being singletons. Sequencing used peripheral blood. All receptors derive from a man between 18 and 29 years old with COVID-19, enrolled during active disease.

The V gene is TRBV9, the J gene TRBJ2-7; 7 nucleotides match TRBD2. From germline, CDR1 is SGDLS and CDR2 YYNGEE. After removal of 0 bases from V and 1 base from J, the junction contained 4 bases not matched to a gene. The CDR3 has 15 residues. CDR3 loop: CASSVGASGSYEQYF. The CDR3 nucleotides read TGTGCCAGCAGCGTAGGGGCTAGCGGATCCTACGAGCAGTACTTC.

This rearrangement joins TRBV5-4 to TRBJ2-5, with TRBD1 as a possible D gene (6 bases). CDR3 length: 13 residues. Germline lookup yields CDR1 SGHNT and CDR2 YYREEE (reference sequence). The V and J ends lost 4 bases and 4 bases respectively, with 11 bases between them. CDR3 nucleotide sequence: TGTGCCAGCAGCCTTGGGACATCAGAGACCCAGTACTTC. Protein sequence: CASSLGTSETQYF.